The TCR beta chain described here comes from a study of OX40 agonist ivuxolimab in advanced cancers. Germline CDR1 MDHEN, CDR2 SYDVKM. V shed 5 bases and J 5 bases; nucleotides not matched to a gene: 12. The CDR3 covers 17 residues. Assay: immunoSEQ multiplex PCR; the TCRdb copy retains only in-frame clones and omits some. The repertoire consists of over 150,000 clones, with around 94% occurring once and the leading ten covering about 0.33%. Notes on this clone: Its target is not known.

Samples were taken at baseline and on day 1 of cycles 4 and 7. Overall study findings and caveats: Average numbers of expanded clones were greater in CD8+ T cells than in CD4+.

Source: CD4+ or CD8+ T cells sorted from blood, taken in a trial of the OX40 agonist ivuxolimab. The receptor was derived from an adult with an advanced solid tumor such as melanoma, head and neck, liver or kidney cancer. The chain combines TRBV28 with TRBJ2-2; 9 bases match TRBD1. DNA of the CDR3: TGTGCCAGCAGTCCTCTACAGGGGGCGACTACGACCGGGGAGCTGTTTTTT. It is translated as CASSPLQGATTTGELFF.